This section outlines one TCR beta chain sequence together with its context. This clonotype appeared a few times. No antigen is known for it. No per-base quality is available; no much larger clone lies one base away. From the second PCR step onward, the TCR alpha chain libraries and the TCR beta chain libraries were amplified separately. The CMV status of each donor was determined by measuring IFNgamma production from CD4+ T cells after fresh PBMCs had been stimulated overnight with CMV viral lysate. CD4 T cells were positively selected using Miltenyi beads, after which CD8 T cells were positively selected from the CD4-negative fraction. Cells stained for CD3, CD4, CD8, CD45RA, CD27 and a live/dead dye were sorted on a BD Aria II into four subsets by CD45RA and CD27. Blood came from a few healthy volunteers, each fractionated into CD4 and CD8 T cells and then into four differentiation subsets. Approximately 0.13 L of peripheral blood was drawn per donor, and PBMC were isolated by Ficoll-Paque PLUS density-gradient centrifugation. After sorting, cells were lysed in RLT buffer, RNA was extracted using a Qiagen RNeasy kit, and the extracted RNA was stored at -80 degrees C.

The data originate from a study of naive and memory T cell subsets (dated by TCRdb to the late 2010s). Background for the entire study: The study applied an open-source, UMI-based TCR alpha and beta sequencing pipeline to sorted naive and memory peripheral blood T cell subsets. The functional CMV T cell responses agreed completely with IgG serology results. RNA was DNase-treated and reverse transcribed with TCR constant-region primers, mostly using SuperScript III.

Taken from cysteine to phenylalanine, the CDR3 has 16 residues. The sequence is cut down to CDR3 DNA, 48 bases in frame from base 1. CDR1 and CDR2 are read off the germline V gene as MGHRA and YSYEKL. Trimming removed 1 base from V and 1 base from J, leaving 14 bases between the germline ends. The receptor library was made with UMI-ligation and nested PCR. The beta constant-region primer consisted of an equimolar mixture of two oligonucleotides that together covered TRBC1 and TRBC2. A single-stranded oligonucleotide containing the SP2 primer and a 12-nucleotide UMI was joined to the 3' end of the cDNA by T4 RNA ligase 1. The ligated cDNA went through four rounds of PCR with nested alpha and beta constant-region primers together with the SP2 primer. The ligation reaction was incubated at 16°C for roughly 19-25 hours. PCR2 was typically run as a SYBR Green qPCR and stopped at a predetermined threshold to prevent over-amplification. All purifications after the first were performed with Agencourt AMPure XP magnetic beads. Libraries were quantified by Qubit and checked on a TapeStation, with a main peak expected near 650 bp. Pooled libraries were sequenced on an Illumina MiSeq with v2 2x251 paired-end kits, typically giving roughly 1-2.3 million reads per sample. Libraries were pooled at about 4.3 nM per sample, and roughly 4.5-7.5% PhiX was added to improve cluster recognition. The study's processing was this. FASTQ reads processed by Demultiplexor were assigned V and J genes by Decombinator through tag matching that tolerated a single base-pair mismatch. By using UMIs, Collapsinator corrected both sequencing errors and the frequency errors caused by PCR heterogeneity. TCRs were translated and CDR3s were extracted from the conserved cysteine to the FGXG phenylalanine by CDR3Translator, with non-productive sequences being flagged. Gini, Shannon entropy and inverse Simpson indices were computed after subsampling the repertoires to the same number of UMI-defined TCRs. Within the linear range, a power law was fitted to clonotype abundance distributions using maximum likelihood. When run on a single naive CD8 sample, MIGEC and the pipeline yielded similar UMI counts, similar unique TCR numbers and similar clonal distributions. In one analysis, naive TCRs that were also found in any memory subset of the same donor were excluded from the naive repertoire. Repertoires were searched for some 7,000 CMV-associated CDR3 sequences compiled from VDJdb and a published dataset. TCRdb reanalyzed the raw reads on its own, using fastp at Q25 for trimming and MiXCR for clone calling, and kept in-frame beta chains. Duplicate CDR3 protein sequences are folded into a single record with the most common DNA and genes. These V and J calls derive from TCRdb rather than the authors' analysis. The sample table records some 150,000 distinct CDR3 sequences; 17% of these occur just once. The biggest ten clones account for about 0.14% of the sample.

Overall results and qualifications from the work: TCR abundance followed a power law with an exponent that was different for naive and memory subsets but consistent across the three individuals. Single alpha or beta chain sequences, rather than paired alpha/beta receptors, were used to define clonotypes. A few larger clonotypes were found in naive repertoires, especially CD8, and these larger clonotypes were possibly memory cells re-expressing CD45RA. In both CD4 and CD8 cells, a rise in Gini index and a fall in Shannon and inverse Simpson diversity were observed from naive through CM, EM and EMRA. RNA-based TCR counts may be influenced by expression changes linked to T cell activation and differentiation. After error correction, over 90% of naive TCR sequences appeared only once, giving much steeper abundance distributions than memory subsets. The repertoire findings for the naive and memory subsets could not be validated, as no ground truth was available.

The origin of this receptor is a human donor in good health. Specimen: naive CD4+ T cells from blood. The cell subset or site label, read with the paper, signifies: naive T cells, CD45RA high CD27+. The receptor chain draws on TRBV4-1 and TRBJ2-7; matching of 7 bases hints at TRBD1 as the D gene. CDR3 reads: CASSQAGDSGSYEQYF. The nucleotide sequence reads TGCGCCAGCAGCCAAGCGGGGGACAGTGGATCCTACGAGCAGTACTTC.